These T cell receptor beta chains were read from a single sample in a study of radiotherapy plus CTLA-4 blockade in lung cancer. Profiled with immunoSEQ multiplex PCR; TCRdb holds only in-frame clones, not every one. The sample consists of around 40,000 clones, around 85% of them appearing once. This specimen was peripheral blood, taken from a patient treated with radiotherapy plus ipilimumab. The receptors were sampled from a human donor with non-small cell lung cancer whose response to radiotherapy plus ipilimumab could not be evaluated. CDR3s include the opening cysteine and the closing phenylalanine or tryptophan. A D gene is named only where the DNA matches it firmly. Rows give clone size only sometimes, using once, few, many, or a class for an expanded clone.

v_gene,abundance,j_gene,d_gene,CDR3nt,CDR3aa
TRBV15,.,TRBJ1-3,.,TGTGCCACCAGCAGAGTAGGGGCTGGAAACACCATATATTTT,CATSRVGAGNTIYF
TRBV11-2,.,TRBJ1-1,TRBD1,TGTGCGGGCGGACAGGGAGGGCCCGTGAACACTGAAGCTTTCTTT,CAGGQGGPVNTEAFF
TRBV2,.,TRBJ2-1,.,TGTGCCATCATACAGGGCGCCTCCTACAATGAGCAGTTCTTC,CAIIQGASYNEQFF
TRBV4-1,.,TRBJ2-1,TRBD1,TGCGCCAGCAGCCGTCCCCCCCGGGACAGGGGTATCAATGAGCAGTTCTTC,CASSRPPRDRGINEQFF
TRBV7-2,.,TRBJ1-3,.,TGTGCCAGCAGCATTGAGGGAATCTTCTCTGGAAACACCATATATTTT,CASSIEGIFSGNTIYF
TRBV4-1,.,TRBJ2-7,.,TGCGCCAGCAGCCTAACCCCGGGACCCAGGGGCTCCTACGAGCAGTACTTC,CASSLTPGPRGSYEQYF
TRBV10-3,.,TRBJ1-6,.,TGTGCCATCAGTGAGTCGGGGCAGTCTACACCCCTCCACTTT,CAISESGQSTPLHF
TRBV28,.,TRBJ2-7,.,TGTGCCAGCAGTCCCCCAACAGGGAAGACCTACGAGCAGTACTTC,CASSPPTGKTYEQYF
TRBV19,.,TRBJ1-1,.,TGTGCCAGTAGGTATCGGGAGAGCTGGACTGAAGCTTTCTTT,CASRYRESWTEAFF
TRBV4-2,few,TRBJ2-2,TRBD1,TGTGCCAGCAGCGGCCGGGACAGAAACACCGGGGAGCTGTTTTTT,CASSGRDRNTGELFF
TRBV7-2,.,TRBJ2-3,.,TGTGCCAGCAGCTTTCGACGGGGAAATACGCAGTATTTT,CASSFRRGNTQYF
TRBV6-5,.,TRBJ1-5,.,TGTGCCAGCAGTTCAGGGGCGCGGAGGCCCCAGCATTTT,CASSSGARRPQHF
TRBV6-5,.,TRBJ1-6,.,TGTGCCAGCAGCCCCCCAGGGTACCGGGATTCACCCCTCCACTTT,CASSPPGYRDSPLHF
TRBV19,.,TRBJ1-6,.,TGTGCCAGTAGGCAGACTCTAGGCGAGGATTCACCCCTCCACTTT,CASRQTLGEDSPLHF
TRBV11-2,.,TRBJ2-7,TRBD2,TGTGCCAGCAGCTCCCCCGGGACTAGCGGGGGTTACGAGCAGTACTTC,CASSSPGTSGGYEQYF
TRBV4-3,.,TRBJ1-1,TRBD1,TGCGCCAGCAGCCAAGATCTGCCAGGGGGGACTGAAGCTTTCTTT,CASSQDLPGGTEAFF
TRBV25-1,.,TRBJ2-2,.,TGTGCCAGTAGGGAGTCCGGCAGGGGATTAGTCGGGGAGCTGTTTTTT,CASRESGRGLVGELFF
TRBV5-1,.,TRBJ2-5,TRBD1,TGCGCCAGCAGCCAGACAGGGGGAGTGAGGTTGGAGACCCAGTACTTC,CASSQTGGVRLETQYF
TRBV27,.,TRBJ1-2,TRBD1,TGTGCCAGCAGCCCCGGACAGGGGGCCGGGGGCTACACCTTC,CASSPGQGAGGYTF
TRBV4-2,.,TRBJ2-7,.,TGTGCCAGCAGCCAAGATTTGGCAGGGCCCTCCTACAAGCAGTACTTC,CASSQDLAGPSYKQYF